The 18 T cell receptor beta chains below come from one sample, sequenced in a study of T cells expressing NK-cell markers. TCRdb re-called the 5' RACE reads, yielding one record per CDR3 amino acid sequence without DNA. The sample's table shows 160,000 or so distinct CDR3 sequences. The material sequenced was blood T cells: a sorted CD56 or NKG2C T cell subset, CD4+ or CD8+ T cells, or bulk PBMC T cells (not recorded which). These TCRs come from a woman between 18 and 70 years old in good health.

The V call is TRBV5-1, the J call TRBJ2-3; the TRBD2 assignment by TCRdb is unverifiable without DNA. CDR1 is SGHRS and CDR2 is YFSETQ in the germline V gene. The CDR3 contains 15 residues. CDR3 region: CASGGTLAGTDTQYF.

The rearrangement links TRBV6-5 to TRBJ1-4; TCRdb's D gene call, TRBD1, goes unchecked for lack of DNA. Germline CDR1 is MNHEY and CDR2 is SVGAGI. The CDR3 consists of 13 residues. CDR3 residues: CASRLGTGEKLFF.

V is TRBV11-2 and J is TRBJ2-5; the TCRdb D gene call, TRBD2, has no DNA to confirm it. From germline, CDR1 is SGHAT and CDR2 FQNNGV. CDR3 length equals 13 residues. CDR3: CASSFQTSQAQYF.

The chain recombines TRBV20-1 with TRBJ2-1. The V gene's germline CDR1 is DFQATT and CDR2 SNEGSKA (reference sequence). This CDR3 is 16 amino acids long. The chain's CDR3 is CSARDRLSGSYNEQFF.

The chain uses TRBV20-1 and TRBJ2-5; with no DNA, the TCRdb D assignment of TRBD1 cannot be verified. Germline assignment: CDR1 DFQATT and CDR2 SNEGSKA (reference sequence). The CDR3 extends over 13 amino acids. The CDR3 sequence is CSATTGGRETQYF.

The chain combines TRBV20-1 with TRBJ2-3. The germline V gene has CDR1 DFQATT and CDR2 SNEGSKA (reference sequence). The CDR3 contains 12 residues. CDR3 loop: CSANGNTDTQYF.

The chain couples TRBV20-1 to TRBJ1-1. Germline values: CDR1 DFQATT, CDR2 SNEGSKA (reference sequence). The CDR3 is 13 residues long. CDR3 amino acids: CSAAGGLDTEAFF.

The CDR3 loop reads CASSSGRAVAYNEQFF. The J gene is TRBJ2-1, the V gene TRBV6-1; as DNA is missing, the TRBD2 call by TCRdb cannot be tested. This CDR3 comprises 16 residues. Per germline, CDR1 MNHNS and CDR2 SASEGT.

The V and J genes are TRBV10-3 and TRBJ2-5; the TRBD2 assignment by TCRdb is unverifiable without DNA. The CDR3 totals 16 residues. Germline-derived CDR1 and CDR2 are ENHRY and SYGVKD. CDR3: CAISESSGALRETQYF.

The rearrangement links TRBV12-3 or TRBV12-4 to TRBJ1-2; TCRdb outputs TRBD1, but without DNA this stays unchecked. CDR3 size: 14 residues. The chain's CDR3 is CASRGQVQGYGYTF.

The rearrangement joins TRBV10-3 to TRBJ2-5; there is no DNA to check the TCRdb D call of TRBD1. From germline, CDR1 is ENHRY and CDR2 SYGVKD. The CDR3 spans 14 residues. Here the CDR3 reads CAIRATGTQETQYF.

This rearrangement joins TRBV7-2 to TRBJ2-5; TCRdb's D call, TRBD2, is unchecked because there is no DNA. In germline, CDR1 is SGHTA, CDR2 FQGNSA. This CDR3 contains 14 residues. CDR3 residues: CASSLSRPSGAQYF.

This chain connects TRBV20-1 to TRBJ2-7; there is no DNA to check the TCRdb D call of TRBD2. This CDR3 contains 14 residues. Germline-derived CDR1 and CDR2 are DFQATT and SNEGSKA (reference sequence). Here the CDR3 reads CSAPGPNFSYEQYF.

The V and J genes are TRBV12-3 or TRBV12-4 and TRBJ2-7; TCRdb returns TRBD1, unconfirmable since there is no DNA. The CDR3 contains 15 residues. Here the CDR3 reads CASSFRQGKAYEQYF.

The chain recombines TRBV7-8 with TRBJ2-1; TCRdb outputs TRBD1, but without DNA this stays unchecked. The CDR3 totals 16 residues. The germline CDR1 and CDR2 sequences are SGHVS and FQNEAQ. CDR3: CASSSPDSASYNEQFF.

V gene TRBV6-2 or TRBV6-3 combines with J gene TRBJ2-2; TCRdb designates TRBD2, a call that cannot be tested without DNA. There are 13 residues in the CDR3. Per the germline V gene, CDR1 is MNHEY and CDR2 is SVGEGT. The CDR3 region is CASTRVGAGELFF.

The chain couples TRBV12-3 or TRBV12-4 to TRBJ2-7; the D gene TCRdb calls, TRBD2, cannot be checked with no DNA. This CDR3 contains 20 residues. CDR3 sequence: CASSLRSGTSGIGIAYEQYF.

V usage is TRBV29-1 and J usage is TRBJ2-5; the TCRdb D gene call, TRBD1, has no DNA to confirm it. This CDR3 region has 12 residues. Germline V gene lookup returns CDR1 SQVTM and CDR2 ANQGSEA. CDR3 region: CSVDGPGGTQYF.